These 20 T cell receptor beta chains originate from one sample sequenced in a study of post-analysis software for immune sequencing data (dated by TCRdb to between 2014 and 2017). The receptor library was made with PCR. The sequencer listed for this sample is Illumina HiSeq 2500. Unique molecular identifiers were incorporated into TCR beta cDNA libraries to reduce PCR and sequencing biases. The public reads were run again by TCRdb, first through fastp at Q25 and then through MiXCR, and only productive beta chains were kept. Rows matching on CDR3 protein sequence are summarized as one entry with the most common DNA and genes. A total of hundreds of thousands of distinct CDR3 sequences appear in this sample, roughly 58% of them only once. The top ten constitute approximately 4.3% of the sample. Study-wide conclusions, independent of this receptor: Patients showed significantly higher frequencies than controls for several TRBV segments, among them TRBV5-6, TRBV5-1 and TRBV20-1.

Their target antigens are unknown. The sequenced material came from blood. The source of these receptors is a girl between 10 and 17 years old with multiple sclerosis.

The chain links TRBV12-3 or TRBV12-4 to TRBJ1-1; D perhaps matches TRBD1 (5 bases). The CDR3 sequence is 16 residues long. V lost 6 bases and J 1 base, leaving 18 bases between the germline ends. The CDR3 sequence: CASREKAGLGNTEAFF. Written as DNA, the CDR3 is TGTGCCAGCAGGGAAAAGGCAGGGCTAGGGAACACTGAAGCTTTCTTT.

Here the CDR3 DNA reads TGTGCTAGTGGTTTGGCAACACCCCGCAGGGGGTACAATGAGCAGTTCTTC. It yields the protein CASGLATPRRGYNEQFF. The chain is built from TRBV12-5 and TRBJ2-1, with TRBD1 matching 7 bases. The CDR3 has 17 amino acids. After removal of 1 base from V and 4 bases from J, the junction contained 10 bases not matched to a gene. Germline V gene lookup returns CDR1 LGHNT and CDR2 FRNRAP.

The table lists this clonotype with a few counts. J is TRBJ2-1 and V is TRBV7-2; D possibly corresponds to TRBD1 (6 bases). V was pared by 4 bases and J by 5 bases, with 21 bases between. CDR1 is SGHTA and CDR2 is FQGNSA in the germline V gene. The CDR3 totals 17 residues. The CDR3 is CASSSPLGRGFDNEQFF. The CDR3 nucleotides read TGTGCCAGCAGCTCCCCGCTGGGCAGGGGATTTGACAATGAGCAGTTCTTC.

The chain uses TRBV29-1 and TRBJ1-2; no definite D call. This CDR3 contains 13 residues. V was trimmed by 4 bases and J by 3 bases, leaving 12 bases between them. Looked up from germline, CDR1 is SQVTM and CDR2 is ANQGSEA. The CDR3 DNA sequence: TGCAGCGTTGGGTCAAGGAGCTACTATGGCTACACCTTC. Its protein product is CSVGSRSYYGYTF.

The chain employs TRBV7-9 and TRBJ2-5; D is perhaps TRBD1 (5 bases). The germline CDR1 and CDR2 sequences are SEHNR and FQNEAQ (reference sequence). The CDR3 has 16 amino acids. V lost 0 bases to trimming and J lost 3 bases, with 14 bases between them. CDR3 bases: TGTGCCAGCAGCTTAGCGCGGCTAAAGGGGAAAGAGACCCAGTACTTC. Translating gives CASSLARLKGKETQYF.

The CDR3, as DNA: TGCGCCAGCAGCGGACCGAGGGGACAAGAGACCCAGTACTTC. Its protein product is CASSGPRGQETQYF. The chain uses TRBV5-1 and TRBJ2-5, with D perhaps assigned TRBD1 or TRBD2 (5 bases each). Germline values: CDR1 SGHRS, CDR2 YFSETQ. Deletions cut 4 bases from V and 2 bases from J, with 12 bases between. This CDR3 is built from 14 residues.

The count of this clonotype is one. The J gene is TRBJ2-5, the V gene TRBV20-1; TRBD2 agrees at 7 bases. The CDR3 length is 13 residues. V trimming: 5 bases; J trimming: 4 bases; junction bases outside the gene matches: 7. Germline assignment: CDR1 DFQATT and CDR2 SNEGSKA (reference sequence). The CDR3 bases are TGCAGTGCTCGGGGGGACTTGCTAGAGACCCAGTACTTC. Residues: CSARGDLLETQYF.

This clonotype has just one count. This CDR3 is CASSPGTGGFTEAFF. CDR3 DNA sequence: TGTGCCAGCAGCCCGGGGACAGGGGGCTTCACTGAAGCTTTCTTT. V and J are TRBV11-3 and TRBJ1-1; the match to TRBD1 covers 12 bases. CDR3 length equals 15 residues. The junction had 5 bases not matched to a gene; V was cut back by 5 bases and J by 4 bases. The germline V gene encodes CDR1 SGHNT and CDR2 YENEEA.

The V and J genes are TRBV7-3 and TRBJ2-7, with 8 bases fitting TRBD1. J was trimmed by 3 bases and V by 5 bases; bases with no gene match: 6. The CDR3 extends over 14 amino acids. Looked up from germline, CDR1 is SGHTA and CDR2 is FQGTGA. The CDR3 DNA follows: TGTGCCAGCAGCCCCCAGGGGGCGGGCTACGAGCAGTACTTC. Protein product: CASSPQGAGYEQYF.

The chain couples TRBV10-3 to TRBJ2-1; a weak D match, TRBD2 (5 bases). V was pared by 3 bases and J by 8 bases, with 11 bases between. This CDR3 has 13 residues. CDR1 is ENHRY and CDR2 is SYGVKD in the germline V gene. Here the CDR3 DNA reads TGTGCCATCAGTGACTCGGTCGGGGATGAGCAGTTCTTC. Residues: CAISDSVGDEQFF.

This chain links TRBV12-3 or TRBV12-4 with TRBJ2-5, with a tentative D call TRBD2 (6 bases). The CDR3 spans 14 residues. With 6 bases removed from V and 2 bases from J, the gap between germline ends came to 13 bases. CDR3 sequence (DNA): TGTGCCAGCAGCCGACTAGGAAAACAAGAGACCCAGTACTTC. Protein: CASSRLGKQETQYF.

This chain links TRBV4-2 with TRBJ2-7, with 7 bases fitting TRBD1. Germline lookup yields CDR1 LGHNA and CDR2 YNFKEQ. Losses at the gene ends were 0 bases for V and 0 bases for J; bases not matched to a gene: 8. The CDR3 spans 17 residues. CDR3 in DNA: TGTGCCAGCAGCCAAGATAACAGGGGTGCCAGCTCCTACGAGCAGTACTTC. This encodes CASSQDNRGASSYEQYF.

This clonotype was observed a handful of times. The chain uses TRBV7-3 and TRBJ1-2; D is unresolved. Germline V lookup: CDR1 SGHTA, CDR2 FQGTGA. The CDR3 length is 11 residues. The V gene lost 5 bases and the J gene lost 4 bases, with 5 bases spanning the gap. Here the CDR3 reads CASSPPYGYTF. The CDR3 DNA is TGTGCCAGCAGCCCCCCCTATGGCTACACCTTC.

This clonotype was seen a few times. One end of the junction varies from germline; a read error may be responsible. This rearrangement joins TRBV4-1 to TRBJ2-7; 11 bases are a match to TRBD2. Gene TRBJ2-4 matches the end of the DNA better, so the J call may be wrong. The CDR3 is 16 residues long. The germline V gene has CDR1 MGHRA and CDR2 YSYEKL. The CDR3 DNA reads TGCGCCAGCAGCCAAGAGGGGACTAGCGGTAAAAGCATTCAGTACTTC. Translating it yields CASSQEGTSGKSIQYF.

The rearrangement links TRBV27 to TRBJ1-2; D remains ambiguous. The CDR3 has 11 residues. Per germline, CDR1 MNHEY and CDR2 SMNVEV (reference sequence). Trimming left V 5 bases short and J 8 bases short, with 9 bases between. The CDR3 here is CASSNGGGYTF. The CDR3 coding sequence is TGTGCCAGCAGTAACGGCGGGGGCTACACCTTC.

This chain connects TRBV12-3 or TRBV12-4 to TRBJ1-5; D remains ambiguous. The CDR3 is 15 amino acids. V was pared by 5 bases and J by 3 bases, with 14 bases between. CDR3 protein: CASSPNGRVNQPQHF. As DNA, the CDR3 is TGTGCCAGCAGTCCAAACGGACGTGTCAATCAGCCCCAGCATTTT.

This chain uses TRBV5-1 with TRBJ2-7; 9 positions agree with TRBD2. Germline values: CDR1 SGHRS, CDR2 YFSETQ. The CDR3 has 16 residues. Trimming took 2 bases from V and 0 from J; bases not matched to a gene: 6. CDR3 DNA: TGCGCCAGCAGCTTTGCTAGCGGGGACAGCTCCTACGAGCAGTACTTC. Amino acid sequence: CASSFASGDSSYEQYF.

This clonotype was found a few times. V usage is TRBV29-1 and J usage is TRBJ2-3; D is ambiguous. The CDR3 sequence is 13 residues long. With 0 bases removed from V and 0 bases from J, the gap between germline ends came to 4 bases. Germline V gives CDR1 SQVTM, CDR2 ANQGSEA. The CDR3 loop reads CSVEDQSTDTQYF. CDR3 coding DNA: TGCAGCGTTGAAGATCAAAGCACAGATACGCAGTATTTT.

The DNA of the CDR3 is TGTGCCAAATCCACAGACAGACCCTTTGGGGCCAACGTCCTGACTTTC. Residues: CAKSTDRPFGANVLTF. The V gene is TRBV7-9, the J gene TRBJ2-6; tentative D call: TRBD1 (5 bases). V lost 10 bases and J lost 3, with 19 bases in between. Germline V gene sequence: CDR1 SEHNR, CDR2 FQNEAQ (reference sequence). The CDR3 runs 16 residues.

This clonotype was counted only a few times. The J gene is TRBJ2-3, the V gene TRBV29-1; D gene unclear. Germline V gives CDR1 SQVTM, CDR2 ANQGSEA. V lost 1 base and J 8 bases, leaving 7 bases between the germline ends. The CDR3 covers 11 residues. CDR3 nucleotide sequence: TGCAGCGTTGAAGGAACGGGTACGCAGTATTTT. As protein: CSVEGTGTQYF.